The sequence of this T cell receptor beta chain was determined in a study of T cell responses to AZD1222 COVID-19 vaccine. Study findings and constraints: With dominance at 160-218 and 743-854, vaccine-associated CD4 TCRs spanned spike. Reports indicate that nearly half of spike-specific TCRs are directed at unmutated variant regions.

Of note for this clone: Antigen unknown.

Generated by immunoSEQ multiplex PCR, the TCRdb table keeps only in-frame clones and is missing some. The sample records some 120,000 clones, roughly 84% being singletons. The CDR3 has 15 amino acids. Trimming left V 5 bases short and J 5 bases short, with 16 bases between. Germline V gene lookup returns CDR1 LNHDA and CDR2 SQIVND (reference sequence). This sample comprised peripheral blood, obtained 28 days after the second AZD1222 dose. This clonotype originated in an adult who received the AZD1222 COVID-19 vaccine. This chain joins TRBV19 and TRBJ1-3, with no clear D. The CDR3 nucleotides read TGTGCCAGTAGTTCTGTCCTTTGGGATAGAAACACCATATATTTT. It translates to CASSSVLWDRNTIYF.